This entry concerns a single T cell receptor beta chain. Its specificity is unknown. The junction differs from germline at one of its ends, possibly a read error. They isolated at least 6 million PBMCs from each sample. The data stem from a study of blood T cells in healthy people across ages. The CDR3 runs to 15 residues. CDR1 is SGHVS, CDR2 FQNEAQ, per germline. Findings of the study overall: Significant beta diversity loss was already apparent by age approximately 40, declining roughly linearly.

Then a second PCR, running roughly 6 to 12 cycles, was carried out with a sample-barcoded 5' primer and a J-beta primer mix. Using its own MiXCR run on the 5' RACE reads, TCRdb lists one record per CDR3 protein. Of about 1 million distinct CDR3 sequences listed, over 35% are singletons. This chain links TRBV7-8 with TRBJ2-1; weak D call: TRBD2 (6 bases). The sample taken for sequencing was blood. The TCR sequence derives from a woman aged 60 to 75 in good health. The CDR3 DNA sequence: TGTACCAGCAGCAAGACCCGGGACTTCCACAATGAGCAGTTCTTC. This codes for CTSSKTRDFHNEQFF.